The present TCR beta chain was sequenced within a study of blood T cell repertoires in COVID-19. In the study overall: Some COVID-19 samples were acute and others convalescent; all came from the United States, Italy and Spain.

The repertoire was sequenced with immunoSEQ multiplex PCR; TCRdb's copy has only in-frame clones and lacks some. This sample has some 200,000 clones, with 86% found just once. Germline loops: CDR1 KGHSH, CDR2 LQKENI. Trimming cost V 1 base and J 5 bases, with 14 bases left between them. The CDR3 has 15 amino acids. The Seattle patients, enrolled during active infection, were followed longitudinally. The source is a woman in her sixties or seventies with COVID-19, enrolled during active disease. What was sequenced was peripheral blood. The V and J genes are TRBV18 and TRBJ2-5; TRBD2 is a possible D gene (5 bases). As DNA, the CDR3 is TGTGCCAGCTCACCACGGGAGAGTCTCGTGGAGACCCAGTACTTC. Residues: CASSPRESLVETQYF.